One sample yielded the 4 T cell receptor beta chains listed below, sequenced in a study of T cell responses to AZD1222 COVID-19 vaccine. Clones were sequenced by immunoSEQ multiplex PCR, and TCRdb holds only the in-frame ones, with some missing. Of some 100,000 clones in the sample, 87% are singletons; the top ten hold 2.5% to 4%. The specimen was peripheral blood, collected on day 0 of AZD1222 vaccination. These receptors all come from an adult in good health.

The J gene is TRBJ1-6, the V gene TRBV21-1; the DNA was not used to check the table's D call, TRBD1. TRBV21-1 is given as a pseudogene. The CDR3 totals 16 residues. The CDR3 region has the DNA TGTGCCAGCAGAAACCCGGACAGGGTCTATAATTCACCCCTCCACTTT. It encodes CASRNPDRVYNSPLHF.

The V call is TRBV7-6, the J call TRBJ2-1; D unresolved. The V and J ends lost 3 bases and 9 bases respectively, with 9 bases between them. The germline V gene encodes CDR1 SGHVS and CDR2 FNYEAQ. This CDR3 is built from 12 residues. CDR3 amino acids: CASSFEFGEQFF. CDR3 bases: TGTGCCAGCAGCTTTGAGTTTGGTGAGCAGTTCTTC.

V usage is TRBV12-3 or TRBV12-4 and J usage is TRBJ1-1; D remains unclear. V lost 0 bases and J lost 3, with 5 bases in between. CDR3 length: 13 amino acids. The CDR3 nucleotides read TGTGCCAGCAGTTTAGCACACTACACTGAAGCTTTCTTT. Residues: CASSLAHYTEAFF.

The V and J genes are TRBV12-3 or TRBV12-4 and TRBJ1-2; tentative D call: TRBD1 (5 bases). The CDR3 loop spans 13 amino acids. Trimming cost V 6 bases and J 4 bases, with 12 bases left between them. The CDR3 loop reads CASSLDSIYGYTF. The CDR3 nucleotides read TGTGCCAGCAGCCTCGACAGTATCTATGGCTACACCTTC.